This T cell receptor (beta chain) came from a study of blood T cell repertoires in COVID-19. Looking at the study overall: Specimens from acute and convalescent COVID-19 originated in the United States, Italy and Spain. Nucleic acid was either cDNA or gDNA, and it came from T cells, B-cell-depleted T cells, or PBMCs.

Symptom resolution, clearance, or two negative PCRs marked donors in Cohort 3 as recovered. CDR3 size: 15 residues. The V end lost 3 bases, the J end lost 6 bases, and 18 bases lay between the germline ends. The germline CDR1 and CDR2 sequences are SGHRS and YFSETQ. In the authors' methods: Quantification of nucleated cells was approximated via reference gene primer amplification. Produced via immunoSEQ multiplex PCR; TCRdb's table is partial and in-frame only. V, J and clone size are those of that table, while D and trimming were read from the DNA. The table includes 150,000 to 200,000 clones, under 85% detected once.

The receptor was derived from a man between 45 and 60 years old who had recovered from COVID-19. Sequenced: PBMCs or T cells enriched from blood (not recorded which). The chain recombines TRBV5-1 with TRBJ1-1, with TRBD1 as a possible D gene (5 bases). The CDR3 DNA reads as TGCGCCAGCAGCTCGCCGGGGGGGTCTGGTGCTGAAGCTTTCTTT. It is translated as CASSSPGGSGAEAFF.